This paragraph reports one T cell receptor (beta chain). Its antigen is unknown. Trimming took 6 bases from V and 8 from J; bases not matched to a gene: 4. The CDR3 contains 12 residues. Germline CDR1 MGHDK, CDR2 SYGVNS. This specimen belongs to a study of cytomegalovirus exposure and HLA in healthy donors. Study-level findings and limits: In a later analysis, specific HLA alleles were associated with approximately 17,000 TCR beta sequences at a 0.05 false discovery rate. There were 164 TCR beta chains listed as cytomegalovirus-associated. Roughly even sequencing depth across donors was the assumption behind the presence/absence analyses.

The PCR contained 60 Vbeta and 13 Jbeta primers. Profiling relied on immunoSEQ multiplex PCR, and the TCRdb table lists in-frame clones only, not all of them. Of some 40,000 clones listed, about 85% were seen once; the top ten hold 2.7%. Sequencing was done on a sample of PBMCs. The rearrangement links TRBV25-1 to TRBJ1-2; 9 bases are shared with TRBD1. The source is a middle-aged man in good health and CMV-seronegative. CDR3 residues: CASRDRGTGYTF. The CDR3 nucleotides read TGTGCCAGCAGAGACAGGGGGACCGGCTACACCTTC.